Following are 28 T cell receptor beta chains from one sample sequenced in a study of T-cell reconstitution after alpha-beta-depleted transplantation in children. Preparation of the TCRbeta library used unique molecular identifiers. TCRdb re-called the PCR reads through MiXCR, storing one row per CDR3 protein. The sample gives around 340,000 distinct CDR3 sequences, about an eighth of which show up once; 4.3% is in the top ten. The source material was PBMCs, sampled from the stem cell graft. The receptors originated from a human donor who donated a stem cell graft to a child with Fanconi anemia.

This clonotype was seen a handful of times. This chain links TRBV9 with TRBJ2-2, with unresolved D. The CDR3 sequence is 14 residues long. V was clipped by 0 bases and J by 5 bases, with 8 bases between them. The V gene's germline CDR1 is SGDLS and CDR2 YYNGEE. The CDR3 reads CASSVVPSTGELFF. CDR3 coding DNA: TGTGCCAGCAGCGTAGTGCCGAGTACCGGGGAGCTGTTTTTT.

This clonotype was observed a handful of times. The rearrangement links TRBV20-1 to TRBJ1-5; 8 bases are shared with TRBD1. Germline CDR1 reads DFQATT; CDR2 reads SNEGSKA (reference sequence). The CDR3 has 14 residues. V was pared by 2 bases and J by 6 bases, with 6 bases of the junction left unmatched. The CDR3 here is CSARTGGESQPQHF. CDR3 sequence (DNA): TGCAGTGCTAGAACAGGGGGTGAGAGTCAGCCCCAGCATTTT.

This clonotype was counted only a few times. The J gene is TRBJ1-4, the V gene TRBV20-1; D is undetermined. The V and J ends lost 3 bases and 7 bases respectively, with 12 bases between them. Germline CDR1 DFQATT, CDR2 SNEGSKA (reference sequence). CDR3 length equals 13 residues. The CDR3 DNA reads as TGCAGTGCTAGTTCGGGGTTGGGTGAAAAACTGTTTTTT. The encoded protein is CSASSGLGEKLFF.

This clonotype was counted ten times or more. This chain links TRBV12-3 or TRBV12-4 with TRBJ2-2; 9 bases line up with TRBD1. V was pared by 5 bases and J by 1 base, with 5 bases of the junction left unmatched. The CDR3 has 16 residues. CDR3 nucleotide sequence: TGTGCCAGCAGTCCCACAGGGGGCCTGAACACCGGGGAGCTGTTTTTT. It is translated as CASSPTGGLNTGELFF.

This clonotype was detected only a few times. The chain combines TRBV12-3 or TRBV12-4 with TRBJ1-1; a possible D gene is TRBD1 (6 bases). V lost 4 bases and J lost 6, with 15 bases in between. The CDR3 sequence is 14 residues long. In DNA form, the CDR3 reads TGTGCCAGCAGTTACAGACAGGATTGGCCTGAAGCTTTCTTT. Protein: CASSYRQDWPEAFF.

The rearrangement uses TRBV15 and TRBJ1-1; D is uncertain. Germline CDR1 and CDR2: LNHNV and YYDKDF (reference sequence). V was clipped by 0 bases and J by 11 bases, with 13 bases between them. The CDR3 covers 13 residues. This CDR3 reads CATSRDMGSEAFF. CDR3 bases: TGTGCCACCAGCAGAGATATGGGGTCGGAGGCTTTCTTT.

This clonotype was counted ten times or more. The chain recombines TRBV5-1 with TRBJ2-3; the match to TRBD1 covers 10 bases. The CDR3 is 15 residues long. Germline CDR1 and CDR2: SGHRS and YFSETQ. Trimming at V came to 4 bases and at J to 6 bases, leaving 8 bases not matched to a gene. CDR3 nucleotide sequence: TGCGCCAGCAGCCCGGGACAGGGGAATTCGGATACGCAGTATTTT. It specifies CASSPGQGNSDTQYF.

The CDR3: CASSLGGMGLLNYEQYF. CDR3 DNA: TGTGCCAGCAGCTTAGGGGGCATGGGGCTCCTTAACTACGAGCAGTACTTC. The rearrangement joins TRBV7-2 to TRBJ2-7; tentatively, D is TRBD1 (5 bases). This CDR3 has 17 residues. Trimming took off 1 base at V and 3 bases at J, with 19 bases between the two ends. CDR1 and CDR2 (germline): SGHTA, FQGNSA.

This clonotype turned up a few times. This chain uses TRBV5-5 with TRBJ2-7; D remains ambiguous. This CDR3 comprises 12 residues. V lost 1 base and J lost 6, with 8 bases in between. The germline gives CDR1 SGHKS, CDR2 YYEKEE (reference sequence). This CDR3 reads CASSLLGSEQYV. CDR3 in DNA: TGTGCCAGCAGCTTGTTGGGGTCCGAGCAGTACGTC.

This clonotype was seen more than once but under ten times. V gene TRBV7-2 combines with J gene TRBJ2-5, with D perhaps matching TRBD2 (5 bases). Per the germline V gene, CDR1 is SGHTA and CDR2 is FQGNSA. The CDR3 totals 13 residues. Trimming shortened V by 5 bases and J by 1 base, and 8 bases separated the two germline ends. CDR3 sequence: CASSGLAQETQYF. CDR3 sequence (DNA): TGTGCCAGCAGCGGACTTGCCCAAGAGACCCAGTACTTC.

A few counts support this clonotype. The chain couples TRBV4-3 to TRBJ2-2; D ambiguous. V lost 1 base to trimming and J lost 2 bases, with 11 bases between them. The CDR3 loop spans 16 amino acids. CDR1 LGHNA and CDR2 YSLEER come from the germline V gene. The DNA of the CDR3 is TGCGCCAGCAGCCAAGCTCCGGAACATAACACCGGGGAGCTGTTTTTT. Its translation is CASSQAPEHNTGELFF.

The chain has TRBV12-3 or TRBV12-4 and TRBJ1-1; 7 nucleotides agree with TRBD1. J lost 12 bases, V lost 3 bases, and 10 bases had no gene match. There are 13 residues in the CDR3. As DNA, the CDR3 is TGTGCCAGCAGTTTCGGACAGGTTGGGGTTTCTTTCTTT. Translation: CASSFGQVGVSFF.

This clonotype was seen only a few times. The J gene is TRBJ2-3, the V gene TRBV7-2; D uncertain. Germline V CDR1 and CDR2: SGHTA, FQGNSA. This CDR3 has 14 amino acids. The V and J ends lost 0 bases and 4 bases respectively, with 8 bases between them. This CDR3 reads CASSLAAWSDTQYF. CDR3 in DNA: TGTGCCAGCAGCTTAGCGGCTTGGTCAGATACGCAGTATTTT.

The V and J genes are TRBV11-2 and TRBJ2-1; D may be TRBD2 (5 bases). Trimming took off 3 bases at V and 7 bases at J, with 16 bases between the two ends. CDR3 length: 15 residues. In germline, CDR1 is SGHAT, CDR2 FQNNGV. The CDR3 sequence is CASSFRREVGNEQFF. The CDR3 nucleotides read TGTGCCAGCAGCTTCCGACGGGAAGTGGGAAATGAGCAGTTCTTC.

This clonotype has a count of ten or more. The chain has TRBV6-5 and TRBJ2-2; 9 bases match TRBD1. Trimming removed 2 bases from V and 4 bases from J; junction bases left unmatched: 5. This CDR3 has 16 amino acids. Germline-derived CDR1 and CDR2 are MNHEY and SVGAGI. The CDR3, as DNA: TGTGCCAGCAGTTACCCACAGGGGGCTAGCACCGGGGAGCTGTTTTTT. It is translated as CASSYPQGASTGELFF.

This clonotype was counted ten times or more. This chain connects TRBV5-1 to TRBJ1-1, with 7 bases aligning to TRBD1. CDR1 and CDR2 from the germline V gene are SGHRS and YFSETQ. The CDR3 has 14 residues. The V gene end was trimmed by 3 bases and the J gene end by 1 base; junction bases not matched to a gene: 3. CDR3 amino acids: CASSWQGGNTEAFF. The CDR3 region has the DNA TGCGCCAGCAGCTGGCAGGGGGGGAACACTGAAGCTTTCTTT. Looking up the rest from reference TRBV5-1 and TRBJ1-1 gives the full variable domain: KAGVTQTPRYLIKTRGQQVTLSCSPISGHRSVSWYQQTPGQGLQFLFEYFSETQRNKGNFPGRFSGRQFSNSRSEMNVSTLELGDSALYLCASSWQGGNTEAFFGQGTRLTVV.

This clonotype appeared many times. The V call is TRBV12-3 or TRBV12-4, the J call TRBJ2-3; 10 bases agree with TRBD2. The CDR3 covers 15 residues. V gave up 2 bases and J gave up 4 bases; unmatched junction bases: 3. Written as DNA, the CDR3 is TGTGCCAGCAGTTTAAAGCGGGGGGGCCCAGATACGCAGTATTTT. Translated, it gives CASSLKRGGPDTQYF.

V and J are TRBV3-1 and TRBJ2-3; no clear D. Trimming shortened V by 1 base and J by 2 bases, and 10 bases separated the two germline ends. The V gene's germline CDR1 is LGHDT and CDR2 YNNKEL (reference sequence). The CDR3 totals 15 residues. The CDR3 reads CASSQGIGPTDTQYF. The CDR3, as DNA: TGTGCCAGCAGCCAAGGAATAGGCCCCACAGATACGCAGTATTTT.

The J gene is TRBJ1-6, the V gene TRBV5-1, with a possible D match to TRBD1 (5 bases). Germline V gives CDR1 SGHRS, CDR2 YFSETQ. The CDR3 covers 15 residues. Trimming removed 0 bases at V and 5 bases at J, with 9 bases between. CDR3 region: CASSLETANNSPLHF. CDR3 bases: TGCGCCAGCAGCTTGGAGACAGCTAATAATTCACCCCTCCACTTT.

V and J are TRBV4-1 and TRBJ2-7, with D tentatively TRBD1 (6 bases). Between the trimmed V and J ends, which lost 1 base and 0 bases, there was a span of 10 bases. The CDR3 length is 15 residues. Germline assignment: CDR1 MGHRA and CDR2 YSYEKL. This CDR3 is CASSQGETGSYEQYF. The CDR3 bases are TGCGCCAGCAGCCAAGGAGAGACAGGCTCCTACGAGCAGTACTTC.

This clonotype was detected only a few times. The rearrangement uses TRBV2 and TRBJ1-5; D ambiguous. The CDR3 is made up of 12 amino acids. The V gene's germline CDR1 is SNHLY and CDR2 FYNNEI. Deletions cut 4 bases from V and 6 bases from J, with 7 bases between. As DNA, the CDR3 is TGTGCCAGCAGTGCTGAAGTTCAGCCCCAGCATTTT. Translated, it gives CASSAEVQPQHF. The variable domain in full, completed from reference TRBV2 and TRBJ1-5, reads EPEVTQTPSHQVTQMGQEVILRCVPISNHLYFYWYRQILGQKVEFLVSFYNNEISEKSEIFDDQFSVERPDGSNFTLKIRSTKLEDSAMYFCASSAEVQPQHFGDGTRLSIL.

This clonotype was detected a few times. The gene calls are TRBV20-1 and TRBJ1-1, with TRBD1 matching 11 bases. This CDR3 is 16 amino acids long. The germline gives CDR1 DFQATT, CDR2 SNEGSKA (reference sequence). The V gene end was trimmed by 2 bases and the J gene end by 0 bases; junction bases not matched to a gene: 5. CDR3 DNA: TGCAGTGCTAGAAAGGACAGGGGGCGGGTGAACACTGAAGCTTTCTTT. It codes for CSARKDRGRVNTEAFF.

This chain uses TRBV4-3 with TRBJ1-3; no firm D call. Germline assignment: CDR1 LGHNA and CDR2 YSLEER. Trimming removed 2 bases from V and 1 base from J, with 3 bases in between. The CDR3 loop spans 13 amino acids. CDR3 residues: CASSQRSGNTIYF. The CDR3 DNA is TGCGCCAGCAGCCAAAGATCTGGAAACACCATATATTTT.

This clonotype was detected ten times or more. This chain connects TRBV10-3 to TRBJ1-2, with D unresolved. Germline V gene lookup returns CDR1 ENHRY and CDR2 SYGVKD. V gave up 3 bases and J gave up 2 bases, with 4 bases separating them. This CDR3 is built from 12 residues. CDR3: CAISEGNYGYTF. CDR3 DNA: TGTGCCATCAGTGAAGGGAACTATGGCTACACCTTC.

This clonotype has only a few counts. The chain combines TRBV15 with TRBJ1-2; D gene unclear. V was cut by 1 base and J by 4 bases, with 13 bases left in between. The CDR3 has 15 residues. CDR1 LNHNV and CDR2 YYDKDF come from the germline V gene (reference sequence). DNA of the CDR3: TGTGCCACCAGCAGAGCCAGGAATTCCGTCTATGGCTACACCTTC. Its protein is CATSRARNSVYGYTF.

The CDR3 DNA follows: TGTGCCACCAGTGACCCGGGACTAGCGGGGACCTACAATGAGCAGTTCTTC. It translates to CATSDPGLAGTYNEQFF. The chain combines TRBV24-1 with TRBJ2-1; 13 nucleotides align to TRBD2. Germline loops: CDR1 KGHDR, CDR2 SFDVKD. The CDR3 has 17 residues. J lost 2 bases, V lost 4 bases, and 4 bases had no gene match.

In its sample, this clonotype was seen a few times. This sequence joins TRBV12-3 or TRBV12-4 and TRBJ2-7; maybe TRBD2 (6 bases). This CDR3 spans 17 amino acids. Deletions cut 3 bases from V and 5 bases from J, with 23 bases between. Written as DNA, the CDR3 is TGTGCCAGCAGTTTGACGACCCGGTCGGGGGATGTGGACGAGCAGTACTTC. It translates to CASSLTTRSGDVDEQYF.

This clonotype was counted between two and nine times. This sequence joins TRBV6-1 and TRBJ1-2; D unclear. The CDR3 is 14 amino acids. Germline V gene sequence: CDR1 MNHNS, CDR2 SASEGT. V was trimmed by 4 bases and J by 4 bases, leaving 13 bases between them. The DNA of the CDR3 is TGTGCCAGCAGTGGGGGTACCCGCGTCTATGGCTACACCTTC. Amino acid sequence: CASSGGTRVYGYTF.